The T cell receptor beta chain under discussion was sequenced for a study of tumor-infiltrating lymphocytes in primary liver carcinoma (TCRdb year 2017). In terms of the full investigation: Between November 2015 and early 2016, a handful of patients in China with histopathologically diagnosed primary liver carcinoma had their tumors surgically resected. Hepatocellular carcinoma (four) or combined HCC and intrahepatic cholangiocarcinoma (one) was present in the five patients, who were three men and two women aged 30 to 69 years. The five patients had tumors of stage T1-T3 N0M0, with maximum diameters ranging from roughly 4.2 to 10 cm. Samples yielded roughly 3.5 to 8 million productive TCRbeta reads; read depth did not differ significantly between tissue types. TCRbeta repertoire sequencing, expression microarrays and whole-exome sequencing were combined in the study across five regions of each liver tumor, with adjacent normal tissue and blood also included. A total of 35 specimens from 5 patients underwent TCRbeta repertoire sequencing, comprising 25 or so tumor regions, 5 adjacent noncancerous liver tissues and 5 peripheral blood samples. High reproducibility was observed for the technical replicate repertoires, with mean shared-clone rates about 0.92 and correlation coefficients above 0.98. What the authors observed across the whole study: Only the TCR beta chain was sequenced, which likely underestimates true repertoire diversity because unpaired alpha chains were not captured. Bulk unsorted samples precluded comparing CD4+ and CD8+ T cell repertoires. A significantly larger repertoire fraction was made up by the top 250 clones in tumors than in blood (p = 0.039). Only a few patients were included in the study, and the authors note that the findings should be validated in a larger study. Repertoire overlap was found to be higher between tumor regions (mean roughly 35%) than between tumor-adjacent (approximately 17%) or tumor-blood (around 15%) pairs, consistent with antigen-driven expansion.

TRIzol reagent was used to extract blood RNA from unsorted whole blood, while the DNeasy Blood & Tissue kit provided the germline DNA. At the time of sampling, the patients had chronic HBV infection and had not received any treatment. About 4 milliliters of peripheral blood were collected into K2EDTA tubes before surgery. Starting from 500 to 650 ng total RNA, TCRbeta-specific cDNA was produced by reverse transcription with a constant-region primer and ProtoScript II reverse transcriptase. Three nested multiplex PCR rounds, following a slightly modified ARM-PCR procedure, were used to build the TCRbeta libraries. Each of the first two PCR rounds ran for approximately 9 cycles using multiplex TRBV1-TRBV30 forward primers together with a Cbeta reverse primer. Sample barcodes and Illumina adapters were attached in a final 25-cycle PCR using Deep VentR polymerase. Before sequencing, amplicons between 200 and 500 bp were purified from gel using a QIAquick gel extraction kit. The TCRbeta amplicons were sequenced with 250-bp paired-end reads on an Illumina HiSeq 2500. Per the authors' processing: Trimmomatic v0.33 was used to quality-trim the reads, and FLASH v1.2.11 was used to merge paired reads so that full CDR3 sequences could be recovered. V, D and J germline segments were assigned to the rearranged TCRbeta sequences using MiGEC v1.2.1b. Clonotype statistics and Shannon-Wiener diversity indices were calculated with VDJtools v1.0.0. To reduce sampling bias, subsequent analyses other than the diversity analysis used only the 250 most abundant clonotypes in each sample. TCRdb reran the public reads through fastp at Q25 and MiXCR, keeping productive beta chains. Every distinct CDR3 protein forms one entry, paired with its most common genes and DNA. These V and J calls rely on TCRdb rather than the paper's analysis. The sample table records hundreds of thousands of distinct CDR3 sequences; 58% of these occur just once. In total, the top ten clones hold 17% of the sample.

Trimming costs V 5 bases and J 0 bases, and their ends lie 9 bases apart. The CDR3 extends over 13 residues, inclusive of both ends. Just CDR3 DNA is preserved here, 39 bases in frame from base 1. For CDR1 and CDR2, the germline V gene (reference sequence) lists GTSNPN and SVGIG. Regarding this clonotype: Its antigen is not yet known. A much more abundant neighbour one base away suggests this may be a read error. This is likely a read error, given that the CDR3 carries no conserved phenylalanine or tryptophan at its end.

The receptor was isolated from a woman in her 30s with primary liver carcinoma and hepatitis B virus infection. The rearranged segments are TRBV30 and TRBJ2-3; a tentative D call is TRBD2 (6 bases match). Material for sequencing was peripheral blood. The bases are TGTGCCTGGCTAGCGCCCAGCACAGATACGCAGTATCTT. Its protein reads: CAWLAPSTDTQYL.